One sample yielded the 9 T cell receptor beta chains listed below, sequenced in a study of cytomegalovirus exposure and HLA in healthy donors. The primer mix had 60 Vbeta and 13 Jbeta primers. TCRdb's copy holds only in-frame clones and misses some; the assay was immunoSEQ multiplex PCR. The sample lists around 230,000 clones, more than 75% seen once, with about 6% in the top ten. What was sequenced was PBMCs. The receptors were gathered from a man aged 40-50 years in good health and CMV-seropositive.

This clone was recorded once. The CDR3: CASKIGTTDTQYF. The CDR3 DNA sequence: TGTGCCAGCAAAATCGGTACCACAGATACGCAGTATTTT. The chain combines TRBV6-5 with TRBJ2-3, with D unresolved. Trimming took 7 bases from V and 2 from J, leaving 10 bases between them. Looked up from germline, CDR1 is MNHEY and CDR2 is SVGAGI. The CDR3 spans 13 residues.

This rearrangement joins TRBV7-3 to TRBJ2-2; TRBD2 matches 8 bases. The CDR3 has 17 amino acids. J was trimmed by 3 bases and V by 1 base; bases with no gene match: 7. Germline V gene lookup returns CDR1 SGHTA and CDR2 FQGTGA. The CDR3 DNA reads as TGTGCCAGCAGCTTAAGGCGGGGACTAGGCTACACCGGGGAGCTGTTTTTT. This encodes CASSLRRGLGYTGELFF.

This sequence joins TRBV13 and TRBJ2-7, with unresolved D. Germline loops: CDR1 PRHDT, CDR2 FYEKMQ (reference sequence). V lost 0 bases and J 7 bases, leaving 10 bases between the germline ends. CDR3 length equals 13 residues. This CDR3 is CASSLGALSEQYF. The DNA of the CDR3 is TGTGCCAGCAGCTTAGGCGCGCTTTCTGAGCAGTACTTC.

The genes are TRBV4-2 and TRBJ1-3; TRBD1 matches 7 bases. V lost 3 bases, J lost 0 bases, and 5 bases stayed unmatched. The germline CDR1 and CDR2 sequences are LGHNA and YNFKEQ. There are 16 residues in the CDR3. CDR3 loop: CASSQGDSSSGNTIYF. DNA for the CDR3: TGTGCCAGCAGCCAGGGGGACAGTAGCTCTGGAAACACCATATATTTT.

This sequence joins TRBV19 and TRBJ2-5, with 9 bases aligning to TRBD1. The CDR3 loop spans 14 amino acids. The ends lost 5 bases at V and 4 bases at J; junction bases unmatched: 5. Per germline, CDR1 LNHDA and CDR2 SQIVND (reference sequence). The CDR3 nucleotides are TGTGCCAGTAGTCGGACAGGGGATCGAGAGACCCAGTACTTC. This sequence encodes CASSRTGDRETQYF.

A remark on this clone: Sequence at one end of the junction differs from germline and may be a read error. The chain recombines TRBV18 with TRBJ1-5, with D tentatively TRBD1 (6 bases). The CDR3 has 16 amino acids. The germline V gene has CDR1 KGHSH and CDR2 LQKENI. CDR3 nucleotide sequence: TGTGCCAGCTCACCACCATCAGGGGTAACAAATCAGTCCCAGCATTTT. It yields the protein CASSPPSGVTNQSQHF.

The V call is TRBV28, the J call TRBJ2-4, with 7 bases matching TRBD1. Germline lookup yields CDR1 MDHEN and CDR2 SYDVKM. V shed 5 bases and J 12 bases; nucleotides not matched to a gene: 16. The CDR3 covers 15 residues. In DNA form, the CDR3 reads TGTGCCAGCAGTACGCGACAGGGTGGGCCGACCAGTCAGTACTTC. Amino acids: CASSTRQGGPTSQYF.

CDR3: CASTGRDGYTF. The CDR3 DNA reads as TGTGCCTCCACAGGAAGAGATGGCTACACCTTC. The chain employs TRBV30 and TRBJ1-2; D may be TRBD1 (5 bases). Germline-derived CDR1 and CDR2 are GTSNPN and SVGIG (reference sequence). V lost 7 bases, J lost 6 bases, and 12 bases lay in between. CDR3 length: 11 amino acids.

The chain carries TRBV2 and TRBJ2-6; TRBD1 agrees at 8 bases. This CDR3 has 16 residues. Germline values: CDR1 SNHLY, CDR2 FYNNEI. V lost 10 bases to trimming and J lost 0 bases; unmatched junction nucleotides: 8. CDR3 amino acids: CAIPRTGISGANVLTF. The CDR3 region has the DNA TGTGCCATTCCCAGGACAGGGATCTCTGGGGCCAACGTCCTGACTTTC.